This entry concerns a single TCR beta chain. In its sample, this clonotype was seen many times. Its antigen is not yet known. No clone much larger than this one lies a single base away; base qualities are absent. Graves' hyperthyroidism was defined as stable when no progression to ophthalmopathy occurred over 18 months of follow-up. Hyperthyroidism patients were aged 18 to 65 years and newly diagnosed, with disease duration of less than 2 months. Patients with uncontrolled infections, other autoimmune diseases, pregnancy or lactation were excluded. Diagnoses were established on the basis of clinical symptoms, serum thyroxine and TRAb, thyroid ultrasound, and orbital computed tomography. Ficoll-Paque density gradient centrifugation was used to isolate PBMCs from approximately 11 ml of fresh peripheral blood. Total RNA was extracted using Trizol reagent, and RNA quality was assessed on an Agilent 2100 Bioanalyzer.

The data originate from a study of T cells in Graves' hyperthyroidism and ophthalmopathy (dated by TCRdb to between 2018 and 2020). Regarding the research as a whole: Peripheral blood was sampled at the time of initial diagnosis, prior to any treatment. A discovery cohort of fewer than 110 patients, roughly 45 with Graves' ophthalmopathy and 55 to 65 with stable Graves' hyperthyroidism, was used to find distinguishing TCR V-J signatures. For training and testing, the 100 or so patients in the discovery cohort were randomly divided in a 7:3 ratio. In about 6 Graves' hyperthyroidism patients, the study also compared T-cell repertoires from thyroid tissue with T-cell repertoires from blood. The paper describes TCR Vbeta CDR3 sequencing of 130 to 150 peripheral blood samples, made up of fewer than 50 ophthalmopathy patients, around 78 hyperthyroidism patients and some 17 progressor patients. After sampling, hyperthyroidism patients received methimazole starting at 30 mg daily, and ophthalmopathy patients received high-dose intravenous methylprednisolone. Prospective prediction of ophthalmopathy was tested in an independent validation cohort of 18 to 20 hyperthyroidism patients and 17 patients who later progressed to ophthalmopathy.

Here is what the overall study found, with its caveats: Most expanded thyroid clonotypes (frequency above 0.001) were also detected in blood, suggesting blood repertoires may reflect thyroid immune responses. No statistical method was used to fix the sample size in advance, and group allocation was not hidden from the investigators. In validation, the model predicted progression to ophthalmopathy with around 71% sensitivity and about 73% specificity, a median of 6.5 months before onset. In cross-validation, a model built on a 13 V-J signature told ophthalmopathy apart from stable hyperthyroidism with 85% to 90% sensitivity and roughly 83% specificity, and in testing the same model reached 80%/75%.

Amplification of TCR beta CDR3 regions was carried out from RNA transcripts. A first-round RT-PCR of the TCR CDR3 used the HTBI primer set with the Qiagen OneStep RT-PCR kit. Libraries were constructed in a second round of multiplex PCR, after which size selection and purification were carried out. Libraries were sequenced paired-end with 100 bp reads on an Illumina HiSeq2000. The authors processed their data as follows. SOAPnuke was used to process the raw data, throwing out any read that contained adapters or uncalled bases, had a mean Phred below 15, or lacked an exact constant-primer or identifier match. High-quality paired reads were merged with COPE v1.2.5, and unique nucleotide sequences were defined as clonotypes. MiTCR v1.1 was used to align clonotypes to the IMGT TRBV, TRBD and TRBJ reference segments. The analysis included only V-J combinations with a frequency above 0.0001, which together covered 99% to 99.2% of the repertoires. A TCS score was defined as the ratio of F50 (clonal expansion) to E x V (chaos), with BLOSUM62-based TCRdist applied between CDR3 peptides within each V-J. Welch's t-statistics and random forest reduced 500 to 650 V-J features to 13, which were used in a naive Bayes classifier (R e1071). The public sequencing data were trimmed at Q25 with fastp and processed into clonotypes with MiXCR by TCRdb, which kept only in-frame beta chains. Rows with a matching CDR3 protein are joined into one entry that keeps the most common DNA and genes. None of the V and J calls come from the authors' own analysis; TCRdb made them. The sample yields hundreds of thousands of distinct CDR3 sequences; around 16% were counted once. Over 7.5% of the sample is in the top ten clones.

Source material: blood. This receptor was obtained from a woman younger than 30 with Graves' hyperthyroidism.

The nucleotides are TGTGCCAGCAGCCAAGCCGGGAGGGTCTACAATGAGCAGTTCTTC. Translated, it reads CASSQAGRVYNEQFF. The chain is assembled from TRBV14 and TRBJ2-1; 8 central nucleotides agree with TRBD2. The germline V gene encodes CDR1 SGHDN and CDR2 FVKESK. Trimming takes 1 base off V and 3 bases off J; junction bases not matched to a gene: 2. The CDR3 runs 15 residues from the cysteine to the phenylalanine. The retained sequence is limited to the CDR3, 45 bases, with the frame set at the first base.